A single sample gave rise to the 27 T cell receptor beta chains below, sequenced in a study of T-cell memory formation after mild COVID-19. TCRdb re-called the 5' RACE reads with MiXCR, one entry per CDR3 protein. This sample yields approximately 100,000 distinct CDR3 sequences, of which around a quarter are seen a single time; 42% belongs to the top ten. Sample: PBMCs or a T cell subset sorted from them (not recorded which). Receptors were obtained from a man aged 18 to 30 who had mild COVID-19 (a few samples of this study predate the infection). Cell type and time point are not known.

For the CDR3, the DNA is TGTGCCATTGGGCCGGGACTAGCGGACAATGAGCAGTTCTTC. Its translation is CAIGPGLADNEQFF. The chain uses TRBV7-9 and TRBJ2-1; 11 positions agree with TRBD2. The length of the CDR3 is 14 residues. Germline CDR1 reads SEHNR; CDR2 reads FQNEAQ (reference sequence). The trim removed 10 bases at V and 5 bases at J, leaving 7 bases unmatched.

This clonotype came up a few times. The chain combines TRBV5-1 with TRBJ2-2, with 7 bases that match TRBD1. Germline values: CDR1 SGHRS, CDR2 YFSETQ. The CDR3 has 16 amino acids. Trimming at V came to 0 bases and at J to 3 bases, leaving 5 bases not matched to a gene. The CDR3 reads CASSLGTGADTGELFF. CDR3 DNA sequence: TGCGCCAGCAGCTTGGGTACAGGGGCGGACACCGGGGAGCTGTTTTTT.

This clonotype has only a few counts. The CDR3 region is CASSPGTTAGYTF. In DNA, the CDR3 is TGTGCCAGCAGCCCCGGGACAACGGCTGGCTACACCTTC. J is TRBJ1-2 and V is TRBV14, with a possible D match to TRBD1 (6 bases). The CDR3 sequence is 13 residues long. The germline gives CDR1 SGHDN, CDR2 FVKESK. Trimming removed 4 bases from V and 7 bases from J, with 13 bases in between.

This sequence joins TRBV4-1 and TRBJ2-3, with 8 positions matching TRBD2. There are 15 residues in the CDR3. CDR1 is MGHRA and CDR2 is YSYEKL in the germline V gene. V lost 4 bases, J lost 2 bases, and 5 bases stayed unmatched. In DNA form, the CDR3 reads TGCGCCAGCAGCCGGAGCGGGGGCCCCACAGATACGCAGTATTTT. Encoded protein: CASSRSGGPTDTQYF.

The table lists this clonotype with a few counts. CDR3 sequence (DNA): TGTGCCACCAGCAGAGATAAAGGGGTCAATCAGCCCCAGCATTTT. Its protein product is CATSRDKGVNQPQHF. The chain is built from TRBV15 and TRBJ1-5, with D possibly matching TRBD1 (5 bases). Germline lookup yields CDR1 LNHNV and CDR2 YYDKDF (reference sequence). CDR3 length: 15 residues. V lost 0 bases, J lost 3 bases, and 9 bases lay in between.

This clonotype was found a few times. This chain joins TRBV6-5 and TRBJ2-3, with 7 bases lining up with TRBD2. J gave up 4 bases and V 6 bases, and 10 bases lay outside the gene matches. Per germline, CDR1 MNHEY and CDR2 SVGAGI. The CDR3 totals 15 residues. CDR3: CASSPLGLEPDTQYF. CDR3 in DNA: TGTGCCAGCAGCCCCCTTGGACTAGAGCCAGATACGCAGTATTTT.

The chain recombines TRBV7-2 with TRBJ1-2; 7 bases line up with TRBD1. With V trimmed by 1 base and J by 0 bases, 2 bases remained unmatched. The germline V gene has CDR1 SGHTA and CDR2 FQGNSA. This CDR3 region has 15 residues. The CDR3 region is CASSLEGQSNYGYTF. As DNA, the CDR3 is TGTGCCAGCAGCTTAGAGGGACAGTCTAACTATGGCTACACCTTC.

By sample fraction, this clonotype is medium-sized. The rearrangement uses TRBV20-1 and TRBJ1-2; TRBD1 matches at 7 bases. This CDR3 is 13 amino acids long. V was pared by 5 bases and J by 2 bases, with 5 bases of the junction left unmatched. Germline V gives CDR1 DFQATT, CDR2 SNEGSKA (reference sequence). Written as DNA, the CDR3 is TGCAGTGCTTCCAAGGACAGGAACTATGGCTACACCTTC. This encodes CSASKDRNYGYTF.

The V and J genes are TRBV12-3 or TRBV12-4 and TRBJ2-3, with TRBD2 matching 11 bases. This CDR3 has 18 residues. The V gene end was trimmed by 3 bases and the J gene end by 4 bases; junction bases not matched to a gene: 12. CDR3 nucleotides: TGTGCCAGCAGTTTTGAGCTCCTTAGCGGGGGGGCCGCAGATACGCAGTATTTT. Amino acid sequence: CASSFELLSGGAADTQYF.

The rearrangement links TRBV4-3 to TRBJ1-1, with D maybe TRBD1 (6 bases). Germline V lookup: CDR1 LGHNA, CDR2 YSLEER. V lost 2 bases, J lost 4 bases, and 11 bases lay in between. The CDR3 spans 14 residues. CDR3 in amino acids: CASSQPGVGTEAFF. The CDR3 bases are TGCGCCAGCAGCCAACCAGGGGTGGGCACTGAAGCTTTCTTT.

CDR3 protein: CASSTKPGQGVYYGYTF. CDR3 DNA: TGTGCCAGCAGCACGAAACCGGGACAGGGGGTGTACTATGGCTACACCTTC. The chain employs TRBV5-6 and TRBJ1-2, with TRBD1 matching over 11 bases. This CDR3 contains 17 residues. Germline V gives CDR1 SGHDT, CDR2 YYEEEE. J was trimmed by 3 bases and V by 4 bases; bases with no gene match: 11.

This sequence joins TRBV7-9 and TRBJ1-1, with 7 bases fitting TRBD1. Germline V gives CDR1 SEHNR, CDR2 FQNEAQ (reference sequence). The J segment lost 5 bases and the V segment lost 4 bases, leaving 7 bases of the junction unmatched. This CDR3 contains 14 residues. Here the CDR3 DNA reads TGTGCCAGCAGCTCGACAGGGTTGAGGACTGAAGCTTTCTTT. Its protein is CASSSTGLRTEAFF.

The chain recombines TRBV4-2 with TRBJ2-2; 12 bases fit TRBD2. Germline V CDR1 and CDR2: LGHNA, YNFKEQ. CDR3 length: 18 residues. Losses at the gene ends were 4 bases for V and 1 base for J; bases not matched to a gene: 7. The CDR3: CASSLSSGGDMNTGELFF. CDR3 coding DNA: TGTGCCAGCAGCCTATCTAGCGGGGGGGATATGAACACCGGGGAGCTGTTTTTT.

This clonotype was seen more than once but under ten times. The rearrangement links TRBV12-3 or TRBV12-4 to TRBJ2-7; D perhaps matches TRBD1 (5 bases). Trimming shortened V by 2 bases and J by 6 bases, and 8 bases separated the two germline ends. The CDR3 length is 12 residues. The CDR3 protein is CASSLQGSEQYF. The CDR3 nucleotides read TGTGCCAGCAGTTTACAGGGTAGCGAGCAGTACTTC.

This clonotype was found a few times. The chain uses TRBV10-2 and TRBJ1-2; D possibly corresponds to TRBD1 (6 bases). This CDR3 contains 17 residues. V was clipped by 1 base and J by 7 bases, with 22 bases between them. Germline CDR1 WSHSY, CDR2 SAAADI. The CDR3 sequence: CASSEFSDWTAGVGYTF. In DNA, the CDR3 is TGCGCCAGCAGTGAGTTCTCGGACTGGACAGCGGGCGTTGGCTACACCTTC.

Here the CDR3 reads CSVGQGEAFF. The CDR3 nucleotides are TGCAGCGTGGGACAGGGTGAAGCTTTCTTT. J is TRBJ1-1 and V is TRBV29-1; 9 bases are shared with TRBD1. The J segment lost 7 bases and the V segment lost 6 bases, leaving 0 bases of the junction unmatched. The CDR3 sequence is 10 residues long. Germline V lookup: CDR1 SQVTM, CDR2 ANQGSEA.

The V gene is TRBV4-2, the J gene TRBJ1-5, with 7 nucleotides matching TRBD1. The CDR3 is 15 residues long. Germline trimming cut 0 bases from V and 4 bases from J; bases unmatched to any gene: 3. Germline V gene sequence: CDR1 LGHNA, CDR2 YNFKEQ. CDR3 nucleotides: TGTGCCAGCAGCCAAGAGGGGGACAGTAATCAGCCCCAGCATTTT. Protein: CASSQEGDSNQPQHF.

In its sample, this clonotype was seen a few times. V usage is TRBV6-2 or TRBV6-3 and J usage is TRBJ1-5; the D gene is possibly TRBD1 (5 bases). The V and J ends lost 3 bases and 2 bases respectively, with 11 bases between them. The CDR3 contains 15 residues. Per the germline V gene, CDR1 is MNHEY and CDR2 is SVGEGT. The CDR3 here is CASSYAGVGNQPQHF. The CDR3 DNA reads TGTGCCAGCAGTTATGCGGGGGTCGGCAATCAGCCCCAGCATTTT.

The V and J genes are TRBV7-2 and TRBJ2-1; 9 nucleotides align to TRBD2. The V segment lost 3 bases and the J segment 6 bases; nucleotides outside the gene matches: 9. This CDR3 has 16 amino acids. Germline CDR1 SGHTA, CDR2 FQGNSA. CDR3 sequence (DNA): TGTGCCAGCAGCTTCCCACCTAGCGGGGCTAGCAATGAGCAGTTCTTC. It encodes CASSFPPSGASNEQFF. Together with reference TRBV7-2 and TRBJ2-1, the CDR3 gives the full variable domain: GAGVSQSPSNKVTEKGKDVELRCDPISGHTALYWYRQSLGQGLEFLIYFQGNSAPDKSGLPSDRFSAERTGGSVSTLTIQRTQQEDSAVYLCASSFPPSGASNEQFFGPGTRLTVL.

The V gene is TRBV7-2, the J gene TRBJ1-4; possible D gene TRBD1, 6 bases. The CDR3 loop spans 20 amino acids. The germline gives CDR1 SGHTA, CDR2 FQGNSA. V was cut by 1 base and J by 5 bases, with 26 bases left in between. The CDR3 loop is CASSLGLGASTNSLNEKLFF. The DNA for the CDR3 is TGTGCCAGCAGCTTAGGTCTGGGGGCCTCGACTAACTCGTTAAATGAAAAACTGTTTTTT.

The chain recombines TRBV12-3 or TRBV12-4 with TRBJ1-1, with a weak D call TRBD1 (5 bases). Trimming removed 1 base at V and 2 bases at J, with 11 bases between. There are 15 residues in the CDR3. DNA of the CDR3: TGTGCCAGCAGTTTAGTGGGCACAGGTAACACTGAAGCTTTCTTT. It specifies CASSLVGTGNTEAFF.

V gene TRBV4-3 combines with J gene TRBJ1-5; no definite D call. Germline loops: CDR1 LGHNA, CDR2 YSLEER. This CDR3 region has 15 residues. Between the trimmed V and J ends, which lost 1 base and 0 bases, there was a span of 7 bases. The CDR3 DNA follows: TGCGCCAGCAGCCAAGCCTGGCATAGCAATCAGCCCCAGCATTTT. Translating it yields CASSQAWHSNQPQHF.

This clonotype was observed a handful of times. CDR3 DNA sequence: TGCAGTGCTAGGGACTCGGGAGGGGGGCCCCGGTTTGAGCAGTTCTTC. Its translation is CSARDSGGGPRFEQFF. The rearrangement uses TRBV20-1 and TRBJ2-1, with 8 positions matching TRBD2. V lost 3 bases, J lost 9 bases, and 16 bases stayed unmatched. Germline V lookup: CDR1 DFQATT, CDR2 SNEGSKA (reference sequence). The CDR3 is 16 amino acids.

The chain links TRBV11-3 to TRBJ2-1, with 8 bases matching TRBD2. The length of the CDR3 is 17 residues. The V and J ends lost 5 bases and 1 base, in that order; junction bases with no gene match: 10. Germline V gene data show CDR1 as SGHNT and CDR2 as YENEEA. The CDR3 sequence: CASSPTYTSGSYNEQFF. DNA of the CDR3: TGTGCCAGCAGCCCGACCTATACTAGCGGATCCTACAATGAGCAGTTCTTC.

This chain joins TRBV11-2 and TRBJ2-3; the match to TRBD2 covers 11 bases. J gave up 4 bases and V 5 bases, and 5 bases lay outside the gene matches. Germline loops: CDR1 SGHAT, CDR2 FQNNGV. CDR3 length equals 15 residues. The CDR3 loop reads CASSDLAGGADTQYF. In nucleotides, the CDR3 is TGTGCCAGCAGCGACCTAGCGGGGGGCGCAGATACGCAGTATTTT.

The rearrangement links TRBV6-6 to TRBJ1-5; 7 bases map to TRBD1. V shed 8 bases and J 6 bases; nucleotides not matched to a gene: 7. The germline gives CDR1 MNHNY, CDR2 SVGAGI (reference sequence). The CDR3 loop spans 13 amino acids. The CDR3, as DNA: TGTGCCAGCGGGACAGAAGGTCGTCAGCCCCAGCATTTT. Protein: CASGTEGRQPQHF.

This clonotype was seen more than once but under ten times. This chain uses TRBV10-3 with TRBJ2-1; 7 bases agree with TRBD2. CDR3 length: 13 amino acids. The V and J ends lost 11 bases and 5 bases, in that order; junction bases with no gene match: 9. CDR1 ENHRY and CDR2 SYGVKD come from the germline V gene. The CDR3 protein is CAVRSGADNEQFF. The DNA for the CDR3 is TGTGCCGTCCGGAGCGGGGCGGACAATGAGCAGTTCTTC.